Included here is one T cell receptor beta chain sequence, with context. Its antigen is unidentified. The method was immunoSEQ multiplex PCR; TCRdb's version includes in-frame clones alone and lacks a portion of them. Of fewer than 7,000 clones detected, 91% appear once; the ten largest clones hold around 3.1%. The data belong to a study of neoadjuvant nivolumab and ipilimumab in lung cancer. The CDR3 totals 13 residues. V was pared by 2 bases and J by 7 bases, with 12 bases between. Germline V gene data show CDR1 as MNHEY and CDR2 as SVGAGI. Overall study findings and caveats: From pretherapy to surgery, tumor richness and clonality rose with dual therapy.

The sample in question was blood, obtained after neoadjuvant nivolumab, alone or with ipilimumab, at or shortly before surgery. The clonotype was recovered from an adult with non-small cell lung cancer. Some clones in this sample may be carry-over from other donors' samples. This chain connects TRBV6-5 to TRBJ2-7; D unresolved. CDR3 amino acids: CASSYDVGREQYF. The CDR3 bases are TGTGCCAGCAGTTACGACGTCGGGCGAGAGCAGTACTTC.